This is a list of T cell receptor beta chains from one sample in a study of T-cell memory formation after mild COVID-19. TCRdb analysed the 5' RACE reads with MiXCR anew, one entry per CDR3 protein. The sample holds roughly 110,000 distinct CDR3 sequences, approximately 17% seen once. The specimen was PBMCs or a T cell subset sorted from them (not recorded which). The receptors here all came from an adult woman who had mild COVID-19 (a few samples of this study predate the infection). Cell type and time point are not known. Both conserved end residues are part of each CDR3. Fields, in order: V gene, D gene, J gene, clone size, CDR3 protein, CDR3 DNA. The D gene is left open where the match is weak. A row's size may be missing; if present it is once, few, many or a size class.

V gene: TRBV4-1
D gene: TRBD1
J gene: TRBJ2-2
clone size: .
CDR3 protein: CASSPGTGGAGTGELFF
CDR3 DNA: TGCGCCAGCAGCCCCGGGACAGGGGGCGCGGGCACCGGGGAGCTGTTTTTT

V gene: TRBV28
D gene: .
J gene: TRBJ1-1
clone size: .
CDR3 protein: CASSPLTGRHVSEAFF
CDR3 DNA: TGTGCCAGCAGTCCTCTGACAGGCCGACACGTCTCTGAAGCTTTCTTT

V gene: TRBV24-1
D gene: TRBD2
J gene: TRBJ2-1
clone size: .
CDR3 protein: CATSDTGGGNEQFF
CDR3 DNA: TGTGCCACCAGTGATACCGGGGGGGGAAATGAGCAGTTCTTC

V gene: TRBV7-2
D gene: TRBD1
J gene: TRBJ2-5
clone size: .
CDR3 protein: CASSLGLSQGFGETQYF
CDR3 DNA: TGTGCCAGCAGCTTGGGGCTCTCACAGGGGTTCGGAGAGACCCAGTACTTC

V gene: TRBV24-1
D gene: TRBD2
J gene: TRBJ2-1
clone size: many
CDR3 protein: CATQIAGSYNEQFF
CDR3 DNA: TGTGCCACCCAAATAGCGGGATCCTACAATGAGCAGTTCTTC

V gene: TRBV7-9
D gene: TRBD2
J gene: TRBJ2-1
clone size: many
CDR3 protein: CASIYLGLAADNEQFF
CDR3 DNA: TGTGCCAGCATCTACCTGGGACTAGCGGCAGATAATGAGCAGTTCTTC

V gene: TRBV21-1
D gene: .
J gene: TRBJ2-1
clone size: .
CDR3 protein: CASSKSRNEQFF
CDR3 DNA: TGTGCCAGCAGCAAGTCACGGAATGAGCAGTTCTTC

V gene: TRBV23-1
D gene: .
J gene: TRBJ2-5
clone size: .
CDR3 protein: CASSTTRDTRTWGDQATQYF
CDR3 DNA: TGCGCCAGCAGTACCACCCGGGACACAAGGACTTGGGGGGACCAGGCGACCCAGTACTTC

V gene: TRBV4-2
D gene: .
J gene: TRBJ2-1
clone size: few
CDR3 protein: CASSQDFQSGNEQFF
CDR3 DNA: TGTGCCAGCAGCCAAGACTTCCAGTCAGGCAATGAGCAGTTCTTC

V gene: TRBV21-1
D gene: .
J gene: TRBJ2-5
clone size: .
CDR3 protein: CASSSGVFGRKQETQYF
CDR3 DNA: TGTGCCAGCAGCAGCGGGGTTTTCGGCAGAAAACAAGAGACCCAGTACTTC

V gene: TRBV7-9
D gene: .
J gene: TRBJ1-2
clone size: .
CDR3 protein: CASSLRTANYGYTF
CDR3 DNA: TGTGCCAGCAGCTTACGGACGGCTAACTATGGCTACACCTTC

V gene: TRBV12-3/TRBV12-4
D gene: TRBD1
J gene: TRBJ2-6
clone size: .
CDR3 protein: CASSLTTGSSGANVLTF
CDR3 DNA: TGTGCCAGCAGCCTCACGACAGGGAGCTCTGGGGCCAACGTCCTGACTTTC

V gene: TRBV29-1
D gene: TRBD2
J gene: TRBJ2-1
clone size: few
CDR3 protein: CSVERTSGSPVDEQFF
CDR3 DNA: TGCAGCGTTGAGCGGACTAGCGGGAGTCCAGTTGATGAGCAGTTCTTC

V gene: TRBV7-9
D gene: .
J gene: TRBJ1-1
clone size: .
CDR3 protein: CASSLASGKAFF
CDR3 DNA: TGTGCCAGCAGCTTAGCATCCGGTAAAGCTTTCTTT

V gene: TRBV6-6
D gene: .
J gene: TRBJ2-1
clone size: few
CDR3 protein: CASSLIAFSYNEQFF
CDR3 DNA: TGTGCCAGCAGCCTCATAGCGTTCTCCTACAATGAGCAGTTCTTC

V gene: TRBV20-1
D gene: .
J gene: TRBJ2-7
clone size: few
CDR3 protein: CSANPYEQYF
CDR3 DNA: TGCAGTGCTAACCCCTACGAGCAGTACTTC

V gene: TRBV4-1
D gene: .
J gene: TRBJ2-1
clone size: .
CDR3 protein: CASSQVAGNNEQFF
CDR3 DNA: TGCGCCAGCAGCCAAGTAGCAGGGAACAATGAGCAGTTCTTC

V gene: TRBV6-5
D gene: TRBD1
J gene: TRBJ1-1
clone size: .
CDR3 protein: CASSWDRVRVNTEAFF
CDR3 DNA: TGTGCCAGCAGTTGGGACAGGGTCCGGGTGAACACTGAAGCTTTCTTT

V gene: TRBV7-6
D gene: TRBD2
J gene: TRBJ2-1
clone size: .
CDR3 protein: CASSLGRAGESNEQFF
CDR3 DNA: TGTGCCAGCAGCTTAGGACGAGCGGGAGAGTCGAATGAGCAGTTCTTC

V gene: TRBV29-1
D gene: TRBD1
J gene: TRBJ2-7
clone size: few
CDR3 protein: CSVEPGGSYEQYF
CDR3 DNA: TGCAGCGTTGAACCAGGGGGCTCCTACGAGCAGTACTTC

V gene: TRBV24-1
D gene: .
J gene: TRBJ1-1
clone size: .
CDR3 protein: CATSDLDSMEAFF
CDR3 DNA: TGTGCCACCAGTGATCTCGACAGTATGGAGGCTTTCTTT

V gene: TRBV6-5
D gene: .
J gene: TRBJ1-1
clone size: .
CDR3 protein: CASSYFWGSDTEAFF
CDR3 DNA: TGTGCCAGCAGTTACTTTTGGGGTTCGGACACTGAAGCTTTCTTT

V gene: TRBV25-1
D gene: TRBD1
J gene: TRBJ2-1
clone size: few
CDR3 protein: CASSEIPSGQGQFF
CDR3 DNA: TGTGCCAGCAGTGAGATACCCAGCGGACAGGGACAGTTCTTC

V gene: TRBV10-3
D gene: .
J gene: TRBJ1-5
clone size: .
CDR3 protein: CAISESTSSNQPQHF
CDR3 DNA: TGTGCCATCAGTGAGTCCACAAGTAGCAATCAGCCCCAGCATTTT

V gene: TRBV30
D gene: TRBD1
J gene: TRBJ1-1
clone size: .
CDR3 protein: CAWSNTGDTEAFF
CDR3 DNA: TGTGCCTGGAGTAATACAGGGGACACTGAAGCTTTCTTT

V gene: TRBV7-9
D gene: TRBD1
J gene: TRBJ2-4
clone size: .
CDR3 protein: CASSLVEGALNIQYF
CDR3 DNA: TGTGCCAGCAGCTTAGTCGAGGGGGCTTTAAACATTCAGTACTTC

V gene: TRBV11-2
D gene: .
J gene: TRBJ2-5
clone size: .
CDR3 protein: CASSLEVGSEETQYF
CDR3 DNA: TGTGCCAGCAGCTTAGAGGTGGGGTCCGAAGAGACCCAGTACTTC

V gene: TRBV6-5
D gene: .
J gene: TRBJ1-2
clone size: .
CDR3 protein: CASWGYDYGYTF
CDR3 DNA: TGTGCCAGCTGGGGTTACGACTATGGCTACACCTTC

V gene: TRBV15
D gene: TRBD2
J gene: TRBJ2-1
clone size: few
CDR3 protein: CATSRTLAGGHNEQFF
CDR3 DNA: TGTGCCACCAGCAGAACCCTAGCGGGGGGCCACAATGAGCAGTTCTTC

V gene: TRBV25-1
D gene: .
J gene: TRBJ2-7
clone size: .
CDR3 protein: CASSELGSYEQYF
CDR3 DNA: TGTGCCAGCAGTGAATTGGGCTCCTACGAGCAGTACTTC

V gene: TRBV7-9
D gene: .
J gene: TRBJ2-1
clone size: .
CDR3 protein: CASSLGTGWDEQFF
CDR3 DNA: TGTGCCAGCAGCTTAGGGACGGGTTGGGATGAGCAGTTCTTC

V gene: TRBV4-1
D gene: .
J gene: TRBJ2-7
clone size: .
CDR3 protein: CASSQEGPPSSYEQYF
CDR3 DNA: TGCGCCAGCAGCCAAGAAGGGCCACCGAGCTCCTACGAGCAGTACTTC

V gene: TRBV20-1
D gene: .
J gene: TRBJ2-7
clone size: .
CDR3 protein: CSATSLGSASYEQYF
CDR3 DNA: TGCAGTGCTACTAGCCTCGGTAGTGCCTCCTACGAGCAGTACTTC

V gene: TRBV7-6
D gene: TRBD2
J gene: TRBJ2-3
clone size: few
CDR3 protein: CASIRGGGPLTDTQYF
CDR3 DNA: TGTGCCAGCATCCGTGGCGGGGGGCCCCTCACAGATACGCAGTATTTT

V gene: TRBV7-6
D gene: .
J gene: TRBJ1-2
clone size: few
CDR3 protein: CASSFKTGANYGYTF
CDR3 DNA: TGTGCCAGCAGCTTCAAGACAGGAGCTAACTATGGCTACACCTTC

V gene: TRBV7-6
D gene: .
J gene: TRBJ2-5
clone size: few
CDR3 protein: CASSPVSAQETQYF
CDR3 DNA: TGTGCCAGCAGCCCCGTCTCGGCCCAAGAGACCCAGTACTTC

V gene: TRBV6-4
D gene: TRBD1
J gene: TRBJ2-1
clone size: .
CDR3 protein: CASSGRQGADEQFF
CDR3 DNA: TGTGCCAGCAGTGGCCGACAGGGGGCCGATGAGCAGTTCTTC

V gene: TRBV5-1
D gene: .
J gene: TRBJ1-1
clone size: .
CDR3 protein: CASSESSGRNTEAFF
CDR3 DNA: TGCGCCAGCAGCGAGTCCTCCGGAAGGAACACTGAAGCTTTCTTT

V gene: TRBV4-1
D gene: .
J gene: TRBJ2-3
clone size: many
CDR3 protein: CASSQVDKGTQYF
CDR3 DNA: TGCGCCAGCAGCCAAGTAGACAAAGGCACGCAGTATTTT

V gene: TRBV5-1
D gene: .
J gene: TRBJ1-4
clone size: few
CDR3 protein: CASSSSLQDEKLFF
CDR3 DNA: TGCGCCAGCAGCTCCAGCCTCCAGGATGAAAAACTGTTTTTT